A single sample gave rise to the 24 T cell receptor beta chains below, sequenced in a study of blood T cell repertoires in COVID-19. Profiled with immunoSEQ multiplex PCR; TCRdb holds only in-frame clones, not every one. This table has 50,000 to 75,000 clones, approximately 93% appearing once. Sequencing was done on a sample of peripheral blood. These receptor sequences come from a man between 65 and 85 years old with active COVID-19.

The V and J genes are TRBV10-1 and TRBJ2-1; 9 nucleotides line up with TRBD1. The junction had 8 bases not matched to a gene; V was cut back by 8 bases and J by 3 bases. This CDR3 is 15 amino acids long. Germline V gene sequence: CDR1 WNHNN, CDR2 SYGVQD (reference sequence). For the CDR3, the DNA is TGCGCCAGCGCCGAACAGGGGGCAAACTACAATGAGCAGTTCTTC. This encodes CASAEQGANYNEQFF.

This chain links TRBV6-6 with TRBJ2-3, with TRBD1 matching 9 bases. The J segment lost 1 base and the V segment lost 2 bases, leaving 4 bases of the junction unmatched. Germline-derived CDR1 and CDR2 are MNHNY and SVGAGI (reference sequence). This CDR3 spans 16 amino acids. CDR3 sequence reads: CASSYPTGGGTDTQYF. The CDR3 nucleotides read TGTGCCAGCAGTTACCCTACAGGGGGCGGCACAGATACGCAGTATTTT.

J is TRBJ2-7 and V is TRBV3-1 (or the pseudogene TRBV3-2); 12 bases are shared with TRBD2. Trimming cost V 1 base and J 2 bases; bases outside gene matches: 6. CDR1 is LGHDT and CDR2 is YNNKEL in the germline V gene (reference sequence). This CDR3 has 17 residues. The CDR3 here is CASSQAPLAGGTYEQYF. CDR3 coding DNA: TGTGCCAGCAGCCAAGCCCCACTAGCGGGGGGAACCTACGAGCAGTACTTC.

The genes are TRBV6-1 and TRBJ2-5, with 8 bases aligning to TRBD1. Looked up from germline, CDR1 is MNHNS and CDR2 is SASEGT. CDR3 length equals 16 residues. J lost 5 bases, V lost 2 bases, and 10 bases had no gene match. The CDR3 spells CASSESLAGGMETQYF. The CDR3 bases are TGTGCCAGCAGTGAAAGTTTGGCAGGGGGCATGGAGACCCAGTACTTC.

The chain carries TRBV7-5 and TRBJ2-2; TRBD2, the table's D call, was not compared with the DNA. TRBV7-5 is an annotated pseudogene. The CDR3 extends over 21 amino acids. The CDR3 is CVRSCTAGRLAGALNTGELFF. For the CDR3, the DNA is TGTGTCAGAAGCTGCACTGCCGGTCGACTAGCGGGGGCCTTGAACACCGGGGAGCTGTTTTTT.

The CDR3 coding sequence is TGTGCCAGCAGCTTTGGTGGCAAGACTGAAGCTTTCTTT. Translation: CASSFGGKTEAFF. The genes are TRBV5-4 and TRBJ1-1, with unresolved D. CDR3 size: 13 residues. The germline V and J ends were trimmed by 2 bases and 5 bases, with 10 bases remaining between them. Germline-derived CDR1 and CDR2 are SGHNT and YYREEE (reference sequence).

This chain links TRBV3-1 (or the pseudogene TRBV3-2) with TRBJ1-4; tentatively, D is TRBD1 (6 bases). CDR1 LGHDT and CDR2 YNNKEL come from the germline V gene (reference sequence). Trimming pared 5 bases from V and 2 bases from J, leaving 18 bases between. The CDR3 length is 17 residues. DNA for the CDR3: TGTGCCAGCAGCTCACCGTACAGGGTTGAGACTAATGAAAAACTGTTTTTT. Translating gives CASSSPYRVETNEKLFF.

This rearrangement joins TRBV12-3 or TRBV12-4 to TRBJ2-7, with TRBD1 matching 7 bases. This CDR3 spans 13 amino acids. With V trimmed by 7 bases and J by 4 bases, 7 bases remained unmatched. The chain's CDR3 is CASIMTGSYEQYF. CDR3 sequence (DNA): TGTGCCAGCATCATGACAGGGTCTTACGAGCAGTACTTC.

This chain connects TRBV11-3 to TRBJ2-5; TRBD2 agrees at 8 bases. Trimming at V came to 5 bases and at J to 1 base, leaving 9 bases not matched to a gene. Germline CDR1 is SGHNT and CDR2 is YENEEA. This CDR3 has 16 residues. The CDR3 nucleotides read TGTGCCAGCAGCCCCCCGGGAGGGGTCGTCCAAGAGACCCAGTACTTC. Translating gives CASSPPGGVVQETQYF.

This chain connects TRBV27 to TRBJ2-1, with TRBD2 as a possible D gene (6 bases). V lost 3 bases and J 6 bases, leaving 9 bases between the germline ends. Looked up from germline, CDR1 is MNHEY and CDR2 is SMNVEV (reference sequence). There are 13 residues in the CDR3. The CDR3 DNA follows: TGTGCCAGCAGTTTGCGGGGTGGCAATGAGCAGTTCTTC. Translation gives CASSLRGGNEQFF.

The chain recombines TRBV10-3 with TRBJ2-3; TRBD1 agrees at 7 bases. The CDR3 consists of 14 residues. Germline lookup yields CDR1 ENHRY and CDR2 SYGVKD. Germline trimming cut 2 bases from V and 1 base from J; bases unmatched to any gene: 0. DNA of the CDR3: TGTGCCATCAGTGAGACAGGGGGCACAGATACGCAGTATTTT. Protein product: CAISETGGTDTQYF.

This clone has just one count. This chain connects TRBV7-5 to TRBJ1-1; no check of the table's D call, TRBD1, against the DNA was made. TRBV7-5 is a pseudogene. The CDR3 loop spans 16 amino acids. CDR3 in DNA: TGTGCCAGAAGCTTAGAAGGGGACAGAGAGAACACTGAAGCTTTCTTT. Translation gives CARSLEGDRENTEAFF.

This clone came up a few times. The V call is TRBV7-9, the J call TRBJ1-5; 8 positions agree with TRBD1. The CDR3 contains 17 residues. The germline V gene encodes CDR1 SEHNR and CDR2 FQNEAQ (reference sequence). The junction had 10 bases not matched to a gene; V was cut back by 5 bases and J by 1 base. CDR3 nucleotide sequence: TGTGCCAGCAGCGGTGAACAGGGGGTCGTCAGCAATCAGCCCCAGCATTTT. Its translation is CASSGEQGVVSNQPQHF. The whole variable domain, filled in from reference TRBV7-9 and TRBJ1-5, reads DTGVSQNPRHKITKRGQNVTFRCDPISEHNRLYWYRQTLGQGPEFLTYFQNEAQLEKSRLLSDRFSAERPKGSFSTLEIQRTEQGDSAMYLCASSGEQGVVSNQPQHFGDGTRLSIL.

The gene calls are TRBV19 and TRBJ1-5, with D hard to call. Germline V CDR1 and CDR2: LNHDA, SQIVND (reference sequence). The V end was cut by 6 bases, the J end by 0 bases, with 12 bases between. The CDR3 covers 15 residues. CDR3 amino acids: CASSPLQNSNQPQHF. The CDR3 DNA follows: TGTGCCAGTAGCCCTCTCCAGAATAGCAATCAGCCCCAGCATTTT.

This clone showed up just once. This sequence joins TRBV4-3 and TRBJ2-5; D perhaps matches TRBD2 (6 bases). Deletions cut 3 bases from V and 7 bases from J, with 18 bases between. The CDR3 length is 15 residues. Germline V gene data show CDR1 as LGHNA and CDR2 as YSLEER. For the CDR3, the DNA is TGCGCCAGCAGCCACCACGAGCGGGCCTCAATGACCCAGTACTTC. Amino acid sequence: CASSHHERASMTQYF.

The rearrangement uses TRBV7-8 and TRBJ2-7, with D perhaps matching TRBD1 (5 bases). V lost 3 bases and J lost 2, with 11 bases in between. This CDR3 comprises 14 residues. Germline assignment: CDR1 SGHVS and CDR2 FQNEAQ. The CDR3, as DNA: TGTGCCAGCAGCTTCCGCCAGGGTACCTACGAGCAGTACTTC. It encodes CASSFRQGTYEQYF.

The J gene is TRBJ2-2, the V gene TRBV5-1; TRBD2 might be the D (6 bases). The germline V gene encodes CDR1 SGHRS and CDR2 YFSETQ. The V and J ends lost 0 bases and 3 bases respectively, with 9 bases between them. The CDR3 is 15 amino acids. The CDR3 DNA reads as TGCGCCAGCAGCTTGGCCTGGGGGGACACCGGGGAGCTGTTTTTT. It translates to CASSLAWGDTGELFF.

The chain's CDR3 is CASSQAGTGLSEKLFF. CDR3 sequence (DNA): TGCGCCAGCAGCCAAGCCGGGACAGGGCTTTCCGAAAAACTGTTTTTT. The chain combines TRBV4-3 with TRBJ1-4; 9 nucleotides match TRBD1. The CDR3 has 16 residues. With V trimmed by 1 base and J by 8 bases, 8 bases remained unmatched. The germline V gene has CDR1 LGHNA and CDR2 YSLEER.

The gene calls are TRBV18 and TRBJ2-7; 7 bases line up with TRBD2. V dropped 6 bases and J dropped 4; count of bases not matched to a gene: 6. CDR1 KGHSH and CDR2 LQKENI come from the germline V gene. This CDR3 has 13 residues. CDR3 nucleotide sequence: TGTGCCAGCTCTGGACTAGAGGGGTACGAGCAGTACGTC. It translates to CASSGLEGYEQYV.

J is TRBJ2-6 and V is TRBV28; possibly TRBD2 for D (7 bases). The CDR3 length is 17 residues. V was pared by 6 bases and J by 0 bases, with 15 bases between. From germline, CDR1 is MDHEN and CDR2 SYDVKM. This CDR3 reads CASRGGGFNSGANVLTF. Written as DNA, the CDR3 is TGTGCCAGCAGAGGGGGGGGGTTCAACTCTGGGGCCAACGTCCTGACTTTC.

Concerning this clone: The junction departs from the called germline gene at one end, perhaps through a read error. The chain carries TRBV11-2 and TRBJ2-2; possibly TRBD1 for D (5 bases). Germline V gene sequence: CDR1 SGHAT, CDR2 FQNNGV. This CDR3 spans 15 amino acids. CDR3 sequence reads: CTSSQGKPYTGELFF. The DNA of the CDR3 is TGTACCAGCAGCCAGGGAAAACCCTACACCGGGGAGCTGTTTTTT.

This rearrangement joins TRBV20-1 to TRBJ1-5, with D possibly being TRBD1 (5 bases). Trimming cost V 3 bases and J 2 bases, with 17 bases left between them. Germline V gene data show CDR1 as DFQATT and CDR2 as SNEGSKA (reference sequence). The CDR3 spans 16 residues. This CDR3 reads CSASGGGGIGNQPQHF. In nucleotides, the CDR3 is TGCAGTGCTAGTGGTGGGGGGGGAATCGGCAATCAGCCCCAGCATTTT.

The sample holds a few counts of this clone. The chain carries TRBV6-2 or TRBV6-3 and TRBJ1-2; tentative D call: TRBD1 (5 bases). V shed 2 bases and J shed 2 bases, with 12 bases lying between them. The CDR3 is 15 residues long. The germline V gene encodes CDR1 MNHEY and CDR2 SVGEGT. This chain's CDR3 is CASSYRSDSNYGYTF. CDR3 nucleotides: TGTGCCAGCAGTTACCGTTCTGACAGCAACTATGGCTACACCTTC.

The J gene is TRBJ2-7, the V gene TRBV5-6; 9 bases are a match to TRBD1. This CDR3 comprises 15 residues. Trimming removed 0 bases from V and 5 bases from J; junction bases left unmatched: 6. CDR1 and CDR2 from the germline V gene are SGHDT and YYEEEE. The CDR3 protein is CASSLVWRQGDEQYV. The CDR3 DNA is TGTGCCAGCAGCTTGGTTTGGAGACAGGGGGACGAGCAGTACGTC.